The 12 T cell receptor beta chains given below trace back to one sample, sequenced in a study of PD-1 blockade in classical Hodgkin lymphoma. This sample's time point: cycle 4 day 1 (C4D1), after five to seven weeks of nivolumab. Relapses following autologous stem cell transplantation were seen in all patients, with brentuximab vedotin exposure varying. Magnetic negative selection was used to purify CD4+ T cells from PBMCs that had been thawed. Sequencing used immunoSEQ multiplex PCR; TCRdb keeps in-frame clones, though not all of them. The table shows 20,000 to 25,000 clones, with over 75% occurring only once. The sequences come from CD4+ T cells from blood, collected before the fourth cycle of nivolumab. These receptors were obtained from a human donor with classical Hodgkin lymphoma.

This chain joins TRBV12-5 and TRBJ1-5; perhaps TRBD1 as D (6 bases). The CDR3 sequence is 16 residues long. Germline V CDR1 and CDR2: LGHNT, FRNRAP. With 3 bases removed from V and 2 bases from J, the gap between germline ends came to 14 bases. For the CDR3, the DNA is TGTGCTAGTGGTTTCCACACAGGGCTCGGCAATCAGCCCCAGCATTTT. This sequence encodes CASGFHTGLGNQPQHF. Complete variable domain (other parts from reference TRBV12-5 and TRBJ1-5): DARVTQTPRHKVTEMGQEVTMRCQPILGHNTVFWYRQTMMQGLELLAYFRNRAPLDDSGMPKDRFSAEMPDATLATLKIQPSEPRDSAVYFCASGFHTGLGNQPQHFGDGTRLSIL.

This clone was found once. The chain is built from TRBV27 and TRBJ1-1; TRBD1 aligns across 7 bases. The CDR3 length is 14 residues. V gave up 4 bases and J gave up 4 bases; unmatched junction bases: 6. Germline V lookup: CDR1 MNHEY, CDR2 SMNVEV (reference sequence). The CDR3: CASSWGTAATEAFF. CDR3 sequence (DNA): TGTGCCAGCAGTTGGGGGACAGCCGCCACTGAAGCTTTCTTT.

Concerning this clone itself: Germline and junction disagree at one end, which may indicate a read error. The gene calls are TRBV18 and TRBJ1-1; D is ambiguous. This CDR3 region has 13 residues. The germline CDR1 and CDR2 sequences are KGHSH and LQKENI. The CDR3 loop is CASTSGGNAEAFF. The CDR3 region has the DNA TGTGCCAGCACCTCGGGAGGGAACGCTGAAGCTTTCTTT.

This rearrangement joins TRBV6-5 to TRBJ1-1; perhaps TRBD1 as D (6 bases). Trimming cost V 3 bases and J 5 bases, with 13 bases left between them. CDR1 and CDR2 (germline): MNHEY, SVGAGI. The CDR3 consists of 14 residues. In DNA form, the CDR3 reads TGTGCCAGCAGTTATGAGGGAAGGGGGACTGAAGCTTTCTTT. Translating gives CASSYEGRGTEAFF.

This chain connects TRBV5-1 to TRBJ1-1; D possibly corresponds to TRBD1 (5 bases). CDR1 is SGHRS and CDR2 is YFSETQ in the germline V gene. The germline V and J ends were trimmed by 0 bases and 8 bases, with 11 bases remaining between them. The CDR3 totals 13 residues. CDR3 loop: CASSLEYRGEAFF. The CDR3 DNA reads as TGCGCCAGCAGCTTGGAATATCGGGGCGAAGCTTTCTTT.

The count of this clone is one. The V gene is TRBV5-1, the J gene TRBJ1-2; D uncertain. The CDR3 is made up of 15 amino acids. CDR1 and CDR2 (germline): SGHRS, YFSETQ. Deletions cut 0 bases from V and 3 bases from J, with 12 bases between. Here the CDR3 reads CASSLESAGDYGYTF. In nucleotides, the CDR3 is TGCGCCAGCAGCTTGGAATCGGCGGGTGACTATGGCTACACCTTC.

The V and J genes are TRBV10-3 and TRBJ2-5; D is unclear. CDR3 length: 12 residues. Germline V gives CDR1 ENHRY, CDR2 SYGVKD. The V end was cut by 4 bases, the J end by 5 bases, with 8 bases between. CDR3 DNA: TGTGCCATCAGTGGTTCTGGGGAGACCCAGTACTTC. Protein sequence: CAISGSGETQYF.

The chain employs TRBV7-2 and TRBJ2-7; D perhaps matches TRBD2 (5 bases). The V and J ends lost 6 bases and 7 bases respectively, with 16 bases between them. The CDR3 loop spans 13 amino acids. Germline V gives CDR1 SGHTA, CDR2 FQGNSA. The CDR3 region has the DNA TGTGCCAGCAGAGGTGGACTCGCTGGGGAGCAGTACTTC. Encoded protein: CASRGGLAGEQYF. The complete variable domain, with remaining parts taken from reference TRBV7-2 and TRBJ2-7, reads GAGVSQSPSNKVTEKGKDVELRCDPISGHTALYWYRQSLGQGLEFLIYFQGNSAPDKSGLPSDRFSAERTGGSVSTLTIQRTQQEDSAVYLCASRGGLAGEQYFGPGTRLTVT.

The chain is built from TRBV5-6 and TRBJ2-2; unclear D gene. The V and J ends lost 4 bases and 7 bases respectively, with 20 bases between them. Germline CDR1 and CDR2: SGHDT and YYEEEE. The CDR3 loop spans 16 amino acids. DNA of the CDR3: TGTGCCAGCAGCCGTGGGTGGGATTCGACTGTCGGGGAGCTGTTTTTT. Amino acid sequence: CASSRGWDSTVGELFF.

This clone showed up just once. CDR3 sequence reads: CASSLQRGGAGANVLTF. The DNA of the CDR3 is TGTGCCAGCAGCTTACAGCGGGGGGGTGCTGGGGCCAACGTCCTGACTTTC. The chain couples TRBV7-8 to TRBJ2-6; TRBD2 agrees at 10 bases. The CDR3 consists of 17 residues. The germline V gene has CDR1 SGHVS and CDR2 FQNEAQ. V trimming: 2 bases; J trimming: 2 bases; junction bases outside the gene matches: 3.

V and J are TRBV7-9 and TRBJ1-2; tentatively, D is TRBD1 (5 bases). The CDR3 is made up of 13 amino acids. V lost 3 bases and J lost 2, with 7 bases in between. Per the germline V gene, CDR1 is SEHNR and CDR2 is FQNEAQ (reference sequence). CDR3 protein: CASSLGVNYGYTF. CDR3 DNA: TGTGCCAGCAGCTTGGGGGTAAACTATGGCTACACCTTC.

The genes are TRBV9 and TRBJ2-7; TRBD2 might be the D (5 bases). The CDR3 sequence is 12 residues long. V was cut by 4 bases and J by 7 bases, with 12 bases left in between. The V gene's germline CDR1 is SGDLS and CDR2 YYNGEE. CDR3 DNA: TGTGCCAGCAGCAAAGAGGGCGGTGAGCAGTACTTC. This sequence encodes CASSKEGGEQYF.